The clone carrying this TCR beta chain has more than one count but fewer than ten. Clones were read by immunoSEQ multiplex PCR, and TCRdb kept only the in-frame ones, dropping some. The sample comprises roughly 16,000 clones, roughly 73% of which are singletons, and about 16% rests with the top ten. The sample belongs to a study of PD-1 and CTLA-4 blockade in melanoma. From germline, CDR1 is SEHNR and CDR2 FQNEAQ (reference sequence). The CDR3 has 16 amino acids. With 5 bases removed from V and 1 base from J, the gap between germline ends came to 17 bases. The rearrangement links TRBV7-9 to TRBJ1-2; D might be TRBD1 (6 bases). The sample in question was CD8+ T cells from peripheral blood, obtained before anti-PD-1 treatment. This TCR was recovered from a human donor with melanoma. The CDR3 nucleotides read TGTGCCAGCAGCCGGCGGGGGCGCCATCTTAACTATGGCTACACCTTC. Protein: CASSRRGRHLNYGYTF. Drawing the rest from reference TRBV7-9 and TRBJ1-2, the complete variable domain is DTGVSQNPRHKITKRGQNVTFRCDPISEHNRLYWYRQTLGQGPEFLTYFQNEAQLEKSRLLSDRFSAERPKGSFSTLEIQRTEQGDSAMYLCASSRRGRHLNYGYTFGSGTRLTVV.